The 16 T cell receptor beta chains reported below all come from one sample, sequenced in a study of blood T cell repertoires in COVID-19. Sequencing was performed with immunoSEQ multiplex PCR; in TCRdb, only in-frame clones are kept and a portion is missing. The sample includes roughly 120,000 clones, approximately 91% of them seen just once. The source material was peripheral blood. Receptors were obtained from a woman in her 70s who had recovered from COVID-19.

The chain couples TRBV6-6 to TRBJ1-5, with TRBD1 as a possible D gene (5 bases). Trimming removed 5 bases from V and 7 bases from J, with 12 bases in between. The CDR3 spans 13 residues. Germline-derived CDR1 and CDR2 are MNHNY and SVGAGI (reference sequence). DNA of the CDR3: TGTGCCAGCAGTACCCAGGGTGGCCAGCCCCAGCATTTT. Translated, it gives CASSTQGGQPQHF.

CDR3 in amino acids: CASSQVLPFRGRSEKLFF. The CDR3 region has the DNA TGCGCCAGCAGCCAAGTTCTCCCTTTCAGGGGACGAAGTGAAAAACTGTTTTTT. V usage is TRBV4-1 and J usage is TRBJ1-4, with D perhaps matching TRBD1 (6 bases). Deletions cut 1 base from V and 7 bases from J, with 22 bases between. The germline CDR1 and CDR2 sequences are MGHRA and YSYEKL. The CDR3 sequence is 18 residues long.

The chain links TRBV3-1 (or the pseudogene TRBV3-2) to TRBJ2-5; 8 bases fit TRBD2. This CDR3 is 14 amino acids long. Germline V CDR1 and CDR2: LGHDT, YNNKEL (reference sequence). V was clipped by 1 base and J by 7 bases; unmatched bases: 5. This CDR3 is CASSQVSGGGTQYF. CDR3 sequence (DNA): TGTGCCAGCAGCCAAGTCAGCGGGGGCGGGACCCAGTACTTC.

The genes are TRBV18 and TRBJ2-1; 9 nucleotides align to TRBD1. The trim removed 2 bases at V and 5 bases at J, leaving 10 bases unmatched. CDR1 is KGHSH, CDR2 LQKENI, per germline. This CDR3 is 17 amino acids long. The chain's CDR3 is CASSPSLTGGFNNEQFF. The CDR3 DNA sequence: TGTGCCAGCTCACCATCTCTAACAGGGGGCTTTAACAATGAGCAGTTCTTC.

The chain is built from TRBV5-1 and TRBJ2-5; TRBD2 agrees at 13 bases. Germline V gene data show CDR1 as SGHRS and CDR2 as YFSETQ. With 2 bases clipped from V and 5 bases from J, the junction kept 6 bases outside the gene matches. This CDR3 comprises 16 residues. CDR3 DNA sequence: TGCGCCAGCAGCTTCGGACTAGCGGGGGCCTTCGAGACCCAGTACTTC. Protein product: CASSFGLAGAFETQYF.

This clone has only one observation. This sequence joins TRBV30 and TRBJ1-3; D is undetermined. Per the germline V gene, CDR1 is GTSNPN and CDR2 is SVGIG (reference sequence). CDR3 length equals 11 residues. Between the trimmed V and J ends, which lost 4 bases and 5 bases, there was a span of 6 bases. For the CDR3, the DNA is TGTGCCTGGACTGTCAGAAACACCATATATTTT. Residues: CAWTVRNTIYF.

This rearrangement joins TRBV20-1 to TRBJ1-2, with 8 nucleotides matching TRBD1. CDR1 and CDR2 (germline): DFQATT, SNEGSKA (reference sequence). V dropped 6 bases and J dropped 7; count of bases not matched to a gene: 4. This CDR3 has 11 amino acids. CDR3 sequence reads: CSAPTGVGYTF. In DNA, the CDR3 is TGCAGTGCCCCGACAGGGGTTGGCTACACCTTC.

V usage is TRBV18 and J usage is TRBJ2-7; 11 nucleotides agree with TRBD1. The germline V gene has CDR1 KGHSH and CDR2 LQKENI. Trimming took 3 bases from V and 5 from J; bases not matched to a gene: 3. The CDR3 covers 14 residues. The CDR3 region is CASSPGQGVNEQYF. The CDR3 DNA is TGTGCCAGCTCACCGGGACAGGGGGTCAACGAGCAGTACTTC.

The rearrangement uses TRBV29-1 and TRBJ1-4; TRBD1 matches at 7 bases. Trimming took 3 bases from V and 7 from J; bases not matched to a gene: 5. This CDR3 contains 13 residues. Germline V gives CDR1 SQVTM, CDR2 ANQGSEA. The CDR3 DNA sequence: TGCAGCGTTGATGGGCAGGGGGGTGAAAAACTGTTTTTT. Its translation is CSVDGQGGEKLFF.

This sequence joins TRBV7-2 and TRBJ1-1; a possible D gene is TRBD1 (5 bases). Germline CDR1 and CDR2: SGHTA and FQGNSA. V was shortened by 1 base and J by 9 bases, with 12 bases between the two germline ends. This CDR3 is built from 13 residues. The CDR3 here is CASSLEGRGKAFF. In DNA form, the CDR3 reads TGTGCCAGCAGCTTAGAGGGACGGGGGAAAGCTTTCTTT.

The CDR3 DNA follows: TGTGCCAGTAGTTCCGCGGGGGTTGAAGCTTTCTTT. This sequence encodes CASSSAGVEAFF. The genes are TRBV19 and TRBJ1-1, with D perhaps TRBD1 (5 bases). This CDR3 is 12 amino acids long. With 5 bases removed from V and 7 bases from J, the gap between germline ends came to 11 bases. Germline V lookup: CDR1 LNHDA, CDR2 SQIVND (reference sequence).

This clone has a single count. The chain joins TRBV24-1 to TRBJ2-5; D remains unclear. In germline, CDR1 is KGHDR, CDR2 SFDVKD. The CDR3 totals 13 residues. Trimming cost V 8 bases and J 3 bases, with 12 bases left between them. The chain's CDR3 is CATIERPEETQYF. The CDR3 DNA follows: TGTGCCACCATTGAGCGCCCGGAAGAGACCCAGTACTTC.

The rearrangement uses TRBV12-3 or TRBV12-4 and TRBJ2-7; TRBD2 matches at 7 bases. The V and J ends lost 1 base and 7 bases, in that order; junction bases with no gene match: 4. CDR3 length equals 13 residues. CDR3 residues: CASSLGTSREQYF. The CDR3 nucleotides read TGTGCCAGCAGTTTAGGGACTAGTAGAGAGCAGTACTTC.

The CDR3 here is CASSLIPASGSREQFF. The CDR3 bases are TGTGCCAGCAGTTTAATCCCGGCTAGCGGGAGTCGGGAGCAGTTCTTC. This sequence joins TRBV27 and TRBJ2-1, with 10 bases fitting TRBD2. Germline values: CDR1 MNHEY, CDR2 SMNVEV (reference sequence). CDR3 length equals 16 residues. V was pared by 2 bases and J by 10 bases, with 11 bases of the junction left unmatched.

The V and J genes are TRBV7-8 and TRBJ2-4; 9 nucleotides match TRBD1. Germline lookup yields CDR1 SGHVS and CDR2 FQNEAQ. The ends lost 3 bases at V and 7 bases at J; junction bases unmatched: 7. CDR3 size: 15 residues. CDR3 residues: CASSFGGGTGNIQYF. The CDR3 nucleotides are TGTGCCAGCAGCTTTGGGGGTGGGACAGGGAACATTCAGTACTTC.

The chain couples TRBV9 to TRBJ2-2; D unresolved. Trimming stripped 3 bases from V and 4 bases from J, with 7 bases between. The CDR3 runs 13 residues. The germline V gene encodes CDR1 SGDLS and CDR2 YYNGEE. CDR3 sequence (DNA): TGTGCCAGCAGCGAGCGTCTCACCGGGGAGCTGTTTTTT. Its protein product is CASSERLTGELFF.